One and the same sample provided the 27 T cell receptor beta chains below, sequenced in a study of early T cells in non-severe SARS-CoV-2 infection. TCRdb used MiXCR to reprocess the 5' RACE reads, holding one entry per CDR3 protein. The table shows about 64,000 distinct CDR3 sequences, with around 18% occurring only once. The source material was whole blood, sampled at baseline. All receptors derive from an adult who was a healthcare worker with PCR-confirmed SARS-CoV-2 infection or an uninfected control (not recorded which).

There are a few counts of this clonotype. The chain joins TRBV5-5 to TRBJ2-3; unclear D gene. V lost 1 base and J 6 bases, leaving 9 bases between the germline ends. Germline-derived CDR1 and CDR2 are SGHKS and YYEKEE (reference sequence). The CDR3 spans 13 residues. This CDR3 is CASSLSAMDTQYF. DNA of the CDR3: TGTGCCAGCAGCTTGTCCGCAATGGATACGCAGTATTTT.

J is TRBJ1-5 and V is TRBV2, with D unresolved. V was clipped by 6 bases and J by 4 bases, with 13 bases between them. The V gene's germline CDR1 is SNHLY and CDR2 FYNNEI. The CDR3 spans 14 residues. CDR3 sequence (DNA): TGTGCCAGCAGACCCGGACTGGGTAATCAGCCCCAGCATTTT. This gives the protein CASRPGLGNQPQHF.

This clonotype was counted many times. The gene calls are TRBV5-1 and TRBJ2-7; 7 bases align to TRBD2. Germline values: CDR1 SGHRS, CDR2 YFSETQ. Trimming cost V 4 bases and J 3 bases; bases outside gene matches: 10. The CDR3 is 15 residues long. The CDR3 sequence is CASSPVGEGSYEQYF. The CDR3 DNA follows: TGCGCCAGCAGCCCGGTTGGGGAGGGGAGCTACGAGCAGTACTTC.

The genes are TRBV4-2 and TRBJ2-6; 7 positions agree with TRBD1. The ends lost 1 base at V and 2 bases at J; junction bases unmatched: 5. CDR1 and CDR2 (germline): LGHNA, YNFKEQ. This CDR3 comprises 17 residues. Here the CDR3 reads CASSQGLQGAGANVLTF. CDR3 in DNA: TGTGCCAGCAGCCAAGGCTTGCAGGGGGCTGGGGCCAACGTCCTGACTTTC.

This chain uses TRBV5-1 with TRBJ1-5; 8 bases fit TRBD1. This CDR3 is 15 amino acids long. Trimming removed 4 bases from V and 2 bases from J; junction bases left unmatched: 5. The germline gives CDR1 SGHRS, CDR2 YFSETQ. Here the CDR3 reads CASSLTGAGNQPQHF. For the CDR3, the DNA is TGCGCCAGCAGCCTGACAGGGGCGGGCAATCAGCCCCAGCATTTT.

The chain joins TRBV19 to TRBJ2-2, with D possibly being TRBD1 or TRBD2 (5 bases each). The V end lost 6 bases, the J end lost 3 bases, and 14 bases lay between the germline ends. Germline CDR1 and CDR2: LNHDA and SQIVND (reference sequence). The CDR3 length is 15 residues. Here the CDR3 reads CASSPRGRYTGELFF. CDR3 DNA sequence: TGTGCCAGTAGCCCCCGGGGCCGATACACCGGGGAGCTGTTTTTT.

V gene TRBV20-1 combines with J gene TRBJ2-1, with 9 bases fitting TRBD2. V trimming: 4 bases; J trimming: 1 base; junction bases outside the gene matches: 8. In germline, CDR1 is DFQATT, CDR2 SNEGSKA (reference sequence). CDR3 size: 16 residues. CDR3 sequence: CSATGTSLGSYNEQFF. The CDR3 DNA follows: TGCAGTGCTACAGGGACTAGCCTAGGGTCCTACAATGAGCAGTTCTTC.

The chain is built from TRBV4-3 and TRBJ2-1; 10 positions match TRBD2. Germline V CDR1 and CDR2: LGHNA, YSLEER. CDR3 length equals 17 residues. Trimming at V came to 0 bases and at J to 8 bases, leaving 10 bases not matched to a gene. CDR3 region: CASSQEWVVAGGYEQFF. The CDR3 nucleotides are TGCGCCAGCAGCCAAGAATGGGTGGTAGCGGGAGGTTATGAGCAGTTCTTC.

The sample holds a few counts of this clonotype. The V gene is TRBV5-1, the J gene TRBJ1-1; TRBD1 agrees at 9 bases. The CDR3 covers 15 residues. V trimming: 0 bases; J trimming: 6 bases; junction bases outside the gene matches: 6. The germline CDR1 and CDR2 sequences are SGHRS and YFSETQ. The CDR3 nucleotides read TGCGCCAGCAGCTTGGAGGGACAGGGTGTTGCTGAAGCTTTCTTT. This codes for CASSLEGQGVAEAFF. Full variable domain (rest looked up from reference TRBV5-1 and TRBJ1-1): KAGVTQTPRYLIKTRGQQVTLSCSPISGHRSVSWYQQTPGQGLQFLFEYFSETQRNKGNFPGRFSGRQFSNSRSEMNVSTLELGDSALYLCASSLEGQGVAEAFFGQGTRLTVV.

This chain joins TRBV6-6 and TRBJ2-7; 8 bases line up with TRBD1. CDR1 and CDR2 from the germline V gene are MNHNY and SVGAGI (reference sequence). The CDR3 is 12 residues long. J gave up 5 bases and V 5 bases, and 2 bases lay outside the gene matches. The DNA of the CDR3 is TGTGCCAGCAGTAAACAGGGGGACGAGCAGTACTTC. Translation: CASSKQGDEQYF.

This clonotype appeared a few times. This chain uses TRBV5-6 with TRBJ2-7; D is unresolved. CDR1 is SGHDT and CDR2 is YYEEEE in the germline V gene. V lost 6 bases and J 0 bases, leaving 16 bases between the germline ends. The CDR3 spans 15 residues. In DNA, the CDR3 is TGTGCCAGCACCCGTGGTGCGGTTGCCTCCTACGAGCAGTACTTC. Translated: CASTRGAVASYEQYF.

This clonotype has more than one count but fewer than ten. The V and J genes are TRBV29-1 and TRBJ2-1, with TRBD2 identical over 8 bases. Germline CDR1 and CDR2: SQVTM and ANQGSEA. V trimming: 6 bases; J trimming: 6 bases; junction bases outside the gene matches: 7. This CDR3 is built from 13 residues. CDR3 sequence reads: CSVGAGVSNEQFF. The CDR3 DNA is TGCAGCGTCGGAGCGGGAGTCTCCAATGAGCAGTTCTTC.

This clonotype was counted only a few times. The chain joins TRBV6-1 to TRBJ2-3; 7 nucleotides match TRBD1. In germline, CDR1 is MNHNS, CDR2 SASEGT. The CDR3 covers 15 residues. The junction had 7 bases not matched to a gene; V was cut back by 5 bases and J by 2 bases. The chain's CDR3 is CASSYGTASTDTQYF. Here the CDR3 DNA reads TGTGCCAGCAGTTACGGGACAGCGTCCACAGATACGCAGTATTTT.

The V and J genes are TRBV6-6 and TRBJ2-6; perhaps TRBD2 as D (6 bases). Trimming took 6 bases from V and 4 from J, leaving 10 bases between them. Germline V gene data show CDR1 as MNHNY and CDR2 as SVGAGI (reference sequence). The CDR3 contains 14 residues. CDR3 sequence: CASSLRGGANVLTF. The DNA for the CDR3 is TGTGCCAGCAGCCTCCGGGGGGGGGCCAACGTCCTGACTTTC.

This clonotype was seen repeatedly, ten times or more. The J gene is TRBJ2-3, the V gene TRBV13; D remains unclear. CDR3 length: 14 amino acids. The V end was cut by 0 bases, the J end by 3 bases, with 7 bases between. Germline V gene sequence: CDR1 PRHDT, CDR2 FYEKMQ (reference sequence). The CDR3 DNA is TGTGCCAGCAGCTTAGGGTGGGGAACAGATACGCAGTATTTT. The encoded protein is CASSLGWGTDTQYF. Variable domain in full (rest from reference TRBV13 and TRBJ2-3): AAGVIQSPRHLIKEKRETATLKCYPIPRHDTVYWYQQGPGQDPQFLISFYEKMQSDKGSIPDRFSAQQFSDYHSELNMSSLELGDSALYFCASSLGWGTDTQYFGPGTRLTVL.

This chain uses TRBV2 with TRBJ1-2; weak D call: TRBD1 (5 bases). The CDR3 sequence is 12 residues long. The V gene's germline CDR1 is SNHLY and CDR2 FYNNEI. V was shortened by 9 bases and J by 0 bases, with 8 bases between the two germline ends. CDR3 residues: CARQVSNYGYTF. CDR3 nucleotide sequence: TGTGCCAGACAGGTTTCTAACTATGGCTACACCTTC.

The rearrangement links TRBV19 to TRBJ2-1; 10 bases fit TRBD1. With V trimmed by 4 bases and J by 5 bases, 5 bases remained unmatched. The CDR3 is made up of 15 amino acids. Looked up from germline, CDR1 is LNHDA and CDR2 is SQIVND (reference sequence). CDR3 in amino acids: CASSKPGTGDNEQFF. CDR3 in DNA: TGTGCCAGTAGTAAGCCCGGGACAGGGGACAATGAGCAGTTCTTC.

This clonotype was counted at least ten times. The chain links TRBV11-2 to TRBJ2-7, with no clear D. Trimming took off 5 bases at V and 2 bases at J, with 4 bases between the two ends. Germline V CDR1 and CDR2: SGHAT, FQNNGV. This CDR3 comprises 11 residues. This CDR3 reads CASSKAYEQYF. For the CDR3, the DNA is TGTGCCAGCAGCAAGGCCTACGAGCAGTACTTC.

The chain carries TRBV7-9 and TRBJ2-1; D possibly uses TRBD1 or TRBD2 (5 bases each). This CDR3 has 14 amino acids. V was shortened by 0 bases and J by 6 bases, with 9 bases between the two germline ends. Germline V CDR1 and CDR2: SEHNR, FQNEAQ (reference sequence). CDR3 nucleotides: TGTGCCAGCAGCTTAGCCTTGGGACGCAATGAGCAGTTCTTC. This encodes CASSLALGRNEQFF. The variable domain in full, completed from reference TRBV7-9 and TRBJ2-1, reads DTGVSQNPRHKITKRGQNVTFRCDPISEHNRLYWYRQTLGQGPEFLTYFQNEAQLEKSRLLSDRFSAERPKGSFSTLEIQRTEQGDSAMYLCASSLALGRNEQFFGPGTRLTVL.

V gene TRBV14 combines with J gene TRBJ2-3, with D unclear. Germline CDR1 is SGHDN and CDR2 is FVKESK. This CDR3 spans 13 amino acids. Trimming cost V 0 bases and J 6 bases, with 7 bases left between them. The CDR3 DNA follows: TGTGCCAGCAGCCAAGATCTCCAGGATACGCAGTATTTT. Protein sequence: CASSQDLQDTQYF.

The chain uses TRBV20-1 and TRBJ2-7; tentative D call: TRBD2 (6 bases). The CDR3 contains 14 residues. V shed 1 base and J shed 4 bases, with 14 bases lying between them. Per germline, CDR1 DFQATT and CDR2 SNEGSKA (reference sequence). DNA of the CDR3: TGCAGTGCTAGAGTGGGGGGAATAGCGTACGAGCAGTACTTC. Translation gives CSARVGGIAYEQYF.

This clonotype has a count of ten or more. V usage is TRBV5-1 and J usage is TRBJ2-7, with D possibly matching TRBD1 (5 bases). This CDR3 has 14 amino acids. The V and J ends lost 5 bases and 0 bases respectively, with 12 bases between them. Germline CDR1 reads SGHRS; CDR2 reads YFSETQ. In nucleotides, the CDR3 is TGCGCCAGCAGTAGTCAGGGCTACTCCTACGAGCAGTACTTC. This encodes CASSSQGYSYEQYF.

The table lists this clonotype with many counts. The chain employs TRBV28 and TRBJ1-4; D is possibly TRBD1 (5 bases). This CDR3 region has 14 residues. V was shortened by 2 bases and J by 3 bases, with 7 bases between the two germline ends. CDR1 and CDR2 from the germline V gene are MDHEN and SYDVKM. CDR3 region: CASSLGGANEKLFF. DNA for the CDR3: TGTGCCAGCAGTTTAGGGGGGGCTAATGAAAAACTGTTTTTT. Variable domain in full (rest from reference TRBV28 and TRBJ1-4): DVKVTQSSRYLVKRTGEKVFLECVQDMDHENMFWYRQDPGLGLRLIYFSYDVKMKEKGDIPEGYSVSREKKERFSLILESASTNQTSMYLCASSLGGANEKLFFGSGTQLSVL.

The genes are TRBV7-6 and TRBJ1-1; possible D gene TRBD1, 6 bases. The CDR3 has 16 residues. Trimming took off 4 bases at V and 0 bases at J, with 15 bases between the two ends. The germline V gene encodes CDR1 SGHVS and CDR2 FNYEAQ. In DNA form, the CDR3 reads TGTGCCAGCAGCTCAGAGTCCGGGACATTGAACACTGAAGCTTTCTTT. It translates to CASSSESGTLNTEAFF.

J is TRBJ1-6 and V is TRBV10-3, with D possibly matching TRBD1 (6 bases). Looked up from germline, CDR1 is ENHRY and CDR2 is SYGVKD. V lost 0 bases and J 10 bases, leaving 7 bases between the germline ends. CDR3 length equals 13 residues. Here the CDR3 reads CAISESQGSPLHF. In nucleotides, the CDR3 is TGTGCCATCAGTGAGTCACAGGGATCACCCCTCCACTTT.

The genes are TRBV7-2 and TRBJ2-5; TRBD1 might be the D (5 bases). V lost 0 bases and J 5 bases, leaving 7 bases between the germline ends. Germline lookup yields CDR1 SGHTA and CDR2 FQGNSA. The CDR3 extends over 13 amino acids. CDR3 region: CASSLARAETQYF. Written as DNA, the CDR3 is TGTGCCAGCAGCTTAGCCAGGGCCGAGACCCAGTACTTC.

The V and J genes are TRBV5-6 and TRBJ2-5, with D tentatively TRBD1 or TRBD2 (5 bases each). The CDR3 is 13 amino acids. Looked up from germline, CDR1 is SGHDT and CDR2 is YYEEEE. The V and J ends lost 4 bases and 10 bases respectively, with 17 bases between them. CDR3 DNA sequence: TGTGCCAGCAGCCCGGGACCGAGGTATGGCCAGTACTTC. It is translated as CASSPGPRYGQYF.